This is a list of T cell receptor beta chains from one sample in a study of cytomegalovirus exposure and HLA in healthy donors. Produced via immunoSEQ multiplex PCR; TCRdb's table is partial and in-frame only. The repertoire holds around 150,000 clones, with more than 70% as singletons. The sequenced sample was PBMCs. The receptor source for this set is a male donor in good health and CMV-seropositive. The CDR3 runs from the conserved cysteine through the conserved F or W. The D gene is left open where the match is weak. For some rows the clone size is stated as once, few or many, or as a class when expanded; others skip it.

D gene	CDR3 length	J gene	V gene	clone size	CDR3 protein	CDR3 DNA
.	15	TRBJ1-1	TRBV5-6	.	CASTFRGISNTEAFF	TGTGCCAGCACCTTCAGGGGAATAAGTAACACTGAAGCTTTCTTT
TRBD2	14	TRBJ2-7	TRBV28	.	CASRKERESSKQYF	TGTGCCAGCCGGAAAGAGCGGGAGAGTAGCAAGCAGTACTTC
TRBD1	15	TRBJ2-3	TRBV4-2	.	CASSQRLGGEDTQYF	TGTGCCAGCAGCCAACGGTTAGGGGGCGAAGATACGCAGTATTTT
.	15	TRBJ2-1	TRBV7-9	.	CSSSLGVSGRREQFF	TGTTCCAGCAGCTTAGGGGTCAGCGGCCGGCGTGAGCAGTTCTTC
TRBD1	17	TRBJ1-2	TRBV5-1	.	CASSRRQGPQGVYGYTF	TGCGCCAGCAGCAGACGACAGGGGCCACAGGGGGTCTATGGCTACACCTTC
.	17	TRBJ1-6	TRBV5-1	.	CASSLAPGPSYNSPLHF	TGCGCCAGCAGCTTGGCCCCAGGGCCATCCTATAATTCACCCCTCCACTTT
.	13	TRBJ2-5	TRBV29-1	.	CSVGGAGQETQYF	TGCAGCGTTGGGGGTGCGGGGCAAGAGACCCAGTACTTC
TRBD1	14	TRBJ1-2	TRBV6-5	.	CASSYWDRGSGYTF	TGTGCCAGCAGTTATTGGGACAGGGGGTCTGGCTACACCTTC
.	12	TRBJ2-1	TRBV2	once	CASTEVFREQFF	TGTGCCAGCACGGAGGTATTTAGGGAGCAGTTCTTC
.	14	TRBJ2-7	TRBV7-7	.	CASSDRVGAYEQYF	TGTGCTAGCAGCGATCGGGTGGGAGCCTACGAGCAGTACTTC
.	15	TRBJ2-7	TRBV4-1	.	CASSQEPGSSYEQYF	TGCGCCAGCAGCCAAGAGCCAGGTTCCTCCTACGAGCAGTACTTC
TRBD2	14	TRBJ2-3	TRBV5-4	once	CASVGGRASDTQYF	TGTGCCAGCGTAGGCGGGAGGGCCTCAGATACGCAGTATTTT
TRBD2	16	TRBJ2-1	TRBV5-1	.	CASRGAGGPSYNEQFF	TGCGCCAGCAGGGGGGCGGGAGGGCCCTCCTACAATGAGCAGTTCTTC
.	14	TRBJ1-5	TRBV7-9	once	CASSSLGSGQPQHF	TGTGCCAGCAGCTCGCTGGGGTCGGGGCAGCCCCAGCATTTT
TRBD2	15	TRBJ2-1	TRBV27	.	CASSLEAGVYNEQFF	TGTGCCAGCAGTTTAGAAGCGGGAGTCTACAATGAGCAGTTCTTC
TRBD1	18	TRBJ1-5	TRBV19	.	CATLGTALRTYSNQPQHF	TGTGCCACACTGGGGACAGCCTTACGAACATATAGCAATCAGCCCCAGCATTTT
.	13	TRBJ2-2	TRBV7-9	.	CAILWGGPGELFF	TGTGCCATCCTGTGGGGGGGCCCCGGGGAGCTGTTTTTT
.	14	TRBJ1-2	TRBV10-3	.	CAISDDRATYGYTF	TGTGCCATCAGTGATGATAGAGCCACCTATGGCTACACCTTC
TRBD2	14	TRBJ2-7	TRBV5-4	.	CASSLPSGTAEQYF	TGTGCCAGCAGCTTGCCTAGCGGGACCGCCGAGCAGTACTTC
.	14	TRBJ2-4	TRBV6-5	few	CASSYSEVKNIQYF	TGTGCCAGCAGTTACTCGGAGGTCAAAAACATTCAGTACTTC
.	17	TRBJ1-3	TRBV6-1	.	CASSVLDSSSSGNTIYF	TGTGCCAGCAGTGTCTTAGACAGTTCGAGCTCTGGAAACACCATATATTTT
.	14	TRBJ2-7	TRBV29-1	.	CSVGGAGGLGEQYF	TGCAGCGTTGGGGGCGCAGGTGGTTTGGGCGAGCAGTACTTC
.	16	TRBJ2-3	TRBV7-2	.	CASSLAVGSLTDTQYF	TGTGCCAGCAGCTTAGCAGTCGGGAGTCTCACAGATACGCAGTATTTT
.	15	TRBJ1-5	TRBV19	.	CASSIVDGGNQPQHF	TGTGCCAGTAGTATAGTAGACGGAGGCAATCAGCCCCAGCATTTT
TRBD1	16	TRBJ2-1	TRBV30	.	CAWSLRDRGWSNEQFF	TGTGCCTGGTCACTCAGGGACAGGGGATGGAGCAATGAGCAGTTCTTC
TRBD1	16	TRBJ1-5	TRBV5-4	few	CASSPEPGQGGQPQHF	TGTGCCAGCAGCCCGGAACCGGGACAGGGGGGGCAGCCCCAGCATTTT
.	15	TRBJ2-1	TRBV4-3	.	CASSQDKNYLNEQFF	TGCGCCAGCAGCCAAGATAAGAACTACCTCAATGAGCAGTTCTTC
TRBD2	21	TRBJ2-1	TRBV28	.	CASSLQPTSGTAEITYNEQFF	TGTGCCAGCAGTTTGCAGCCGACTAGCGGAACCGCCGAGATAACCTACAATGAGCAGTTCTTC
TRBD1	13	TRBJ1-2	TRBV2	.	CASSPGQGIGYTF	TGTGCCAGCAGCCCCGGACAGGGGATCGGCTACACCTTC
TRBD1	14	TRBJ1-1	TRBV2	.	CASTRDRGSTEAFF	TGTGCCAGCACTAGGGACAGGGGAAGCACTGAAGCTTTCTTT
TRBD2	13	TRBJ2-7	TRBV5-4	.	CASSTSGSHEQYF	TGTGCCAGCAGCACCAGCGGGAGCCACGAGCAGTACTTC
TRBD1	15	TRBJ2-7	TRBV7-6	.	CASSLEEGQAYEQYF	TGTGCCAGCAGCTTAGAGGAAGGACAGGCCTACGAGCAGTACTTC
.	15	TRBJ1-2	TRBV6-5	few	CASSGVSGDLLGYTF	TGTGCCAGCAGTGGAGTCTCAGGGGACCTTTTAGGCTACACCTTC
TRBD2	14	TRBJ2-1	TRBV6-5	.	CASSEGLAGDEQFF	TGTGCCAGCAGTGAGGGACTAGCGGGAGATGAGCAGTTCTTC
.	15	TRBJ2-2	TRBV4-1	.	CASSPRGVDTGELFF	TGCGCCAGCAGCCCCAGGGGGGTAGACACCGGGGAGCTGTTTTTT
TRBD2	15	TRBJ2-7	TRBV14	.	CASSRGTSGTYEQYF	TGTGCCAGCAGCCGAGGGACTAGCGGAACCTACGAGCAGTACTTC
.	13	TRBJ2-1	TRBV15	.	CATSTGVTNEQFF	TGTGCCACCAGCACAGGGGTCACCAATGAGCAGTTCTTC
.	15	TRBJ2-2	TRBV7-9	.	CASRRPGLNTGELFF	TGTGCCAGCAGGAGACCGGGACTCAACACCGGGGAGCTGTTTTTT
TRBD2	13	TRBJ2-7	TRBV27	.	CASRTSGRSEQYF	TGTGCCAGCCGGACTAGCGGGAGAAGCGAGCAGTACTTC
.	14	TRBJ2-1	TRBV6-5	.	CASSITSSYNEQFF	TGTGCCAGCAGTATAACGAGCTCCTACAATGAGCAGTTCTTC
.	15	TRBJ2-1	TRBV27	.	CASSLTARSYNEQFF	TGTGCCAGCAGTTTAACGGCGCGGTCCTACAATGAGCAGTTCTTC
.	14	TRBJ1-5	TRBV6-5	once	CASSFNSLNQPQHF	TGTGCCAGCAGTTTCAACAGCTTAAATCAGCCCCAGCATTTT
.	14	TRBJ2-7	TRBV28	.	CASSASRGSYEQYF	TGTGCCAGCAGCGCCTCGCGGGGCTCCTACGAGCAGTACTTC
TRBD1	14	TRBJ1-5	TRBV5-1	once	CASSLEGGSQPQHF	TGCGCCAGCAGCTTGGAAGGGGGCTCTCAGCCCCAGCATTTT
TRBD2	12	TRBJ2-1	TRBV4-1	.	CASSLAGDKQFF	TGCGCCAGCAGTCTAGCGGGAGATAAACAGTTCTTC
.	14	TRBJ1-1	TRBV29-1	.	CSVEARLVNTEAFF	TGCAGCGTTGAGGCTAGGCTAGTCAACACTGAAGCTTTCTTT
TRBD1	15	TRBJ1-5	TRBV28	.	CASSSADRTDQPQHF	TGTGCCAGCAGTTCCGCGGACAGGACGGATCAGCCCCAGCATTTT
TRBD1	15	TRBJ1-5	TRBV19	.	CASDQGAGSNQPQHF	TGTGCCAGTGATCAGGGGGCGGGTAGCAATCAGCCCCAGCATTTC
.	13	TRBJ2-1	TRBV4-3	.	CASSQVYDNEQFF	TGCGCCAGCAGCCAAGTTTATGACAATGAGCAGTTCTTC
TRBD2	15	TRBJ2-5	TRBV29-1	.	CSVGRLAGPSETQYF	TGCAGCGTTGGGAGACTAGCGGGCCCTTCAGAGACCCAGTACTTC
.	16	TRBJ2-1	TRBV21-1	.	CASSKGLWCRYNEQFF	TGTGCCAGCAGCAAAGGACTTTGGTGCCGCTACAATGAGCAGTTCTTC
.	13	TRBJ2-3	TRBV6-6	few	CASSYSPANAQYF	TGTGCCAGCAGTTACTCCCCAGCGAACGCGCAGTATTTT